These 30 T cell receptor beta chains originate from one sample sequenced in a study of blood T cell repertoires in COVID-19. The protocol was immunoSEQ multiplex PCR, while the TCRdb copy is restricted to in-frame clones and leaves out a portion. The repertoire has hundreds of thousands of clones, roughly nine tenths of them found once; the top ten carry under 9.5%. The sequenced sample consisted of PBMCs or T cells enriched from blood (not recorded which). Source of these receptors: a woman aged 55-70 years who had recovered from COVID-19.

This clone came up a few times. The rearrangement uses TRBV5-6 and TRBJ2-5, with 7 bases identical to TRBD2. Unmatched junction bases numbered 4, after V lost 3 bases and J lost 5 bases. Per germline, CDR1 SGHDT and CDR2 YYEEEE. The CDR3 extends over 13 amino acids. The CDR3 DNA follows: TGTGCCAGCAGCTCGGGAGGAAAGGAGACCCAGTACTTC. This gives the protein CASSSGGKETQYF.

CDR3: CASSQDPAGGYTGELFF. DNA of the CDR3: TGCGCCAGCAGCCAAGATCCAGCGGGGGGGTACACCGGGGAGCTGTTTTTT. V and J are TRBV4-1 and TRBJ2-2; 10 bases align to TRBD2. V was clipped by 0 bases and J by 3 bases; unmatched bases: 4. Germline V lookup: CDR1 MGHRA, CDR2 YSYEKL. This CDR3 has 17 residues.

This clone was recorded once. J is TRBJ2-3 and V is TRBV10-1; D is perhaps TRBD1 (5 bases). V lost 4 bases and J lost 0, with 8 bases in between. Germline V gene lookup returns CDR1 WNHNN and CDR2 SYGVQD (reference sequence). CDR3 length: 14 amino acids. CDR3: CASSVAGSTDTQYF. The CDR3 DNA is TGCGCCAGCAGTGTCGCAGGGAGCACAGATACGCAGTATTTT.

The rearrangement uses TRBV15 and TRBJ1-4; 7 positions match TRBD1. Per the germline V gene, CDR1 is LNHNV and CDR2 is YYDKDF (reference sequence). V was pared by 3 bases and J by 7 bases, with 5 bases of the junction left unmatched. The CDR3 has 14 amino acids. Written as DNA, the CDR3 is TGTGCCACCAGCAGTGCAGGGGGACGTGAAAAACTGTTTTTT. Its translation: CATSSAGGREKLFF.

This clone showed up just a few times. The chain recombines TRBV2 with TRBJ1-3; the D is unclear. The CDR3 consists of 16 residues. The germline V and J ends were trimmed by 4 bases and 0 bases, with 13 bases remaining between them. Germline CDR1 and CDR2: SNHLY and FYNNEI. The CDR3, as DNA: TGTGCCAGCAGTGGGCGCGATGGAGCCTCTGGAAACACCATATATTTT. Residues: CASSGRDGASGNTIYF.

The DNA for the CDR3 is TGTGCCAGCAGCCCAAGGGGGGAGGGGCAGCCCCAGCATTTT. The encoded protein is CASSPRGEGQPQHF. V usage is TRBV14 and J usage is TRBJ1-5, with D possibly being TRBD1 (6 bases). Trimming shortened V by 4 bases and J by 7 bases, and 14 bases separated the two germline ends. This CDR3 is built from 14 residues. The germline CDR1 and CDR2 sequences are SGHDN and FVKESK.

V and J are TRBV3-1 (or the pseudogene TRBV3-2) and TRBJ2-5, with D unresolved. The V gene lost 4 bases and the J gene lost 0 bases, with 12 bases spanning the gap. The germline V gene has CDR1 LGHDT and CDR2 YNNKEL (reference sequence). This CDR3 spans 15 amino acids. The CDR3 DNA reads TGTGCCAGCAGCCGCCCGACATCGTACCAAGAGACCCAGTACTTC. This encodes CASSRPTSYQETQYF.

This clone came up a few times. The chain is built from TRBV5-1 and TRBJ1-2; D is uncertain. V lost 0 bases and J 1 base, leaving 7 bases between the germline ends. Germline CDR1 SGHRS, CDR2 YFSETQ. CDR3 size: 14 residues. The CDR3 coding sequence is TGCGCCAGCAGCTTGGGAGGGAATAACTATGGCTACACCTTC. Protein: CASSLGGNNYGYTF.

This chain joins TRBV7-2 and TRBJ1-2, with TRBD1 identical over 7 bases. After removal of 1 base from V and 10 bases from J, the junction contained 15 bases not matched to a gene. There are 16 residues in the CDR3. Germline V CDR1 and CDR2: SGHTA, FQGNSA. CDR3: CASSLVNIGTAGDYTF. CDR3 DNA sequence: TGTGCCAGCAGCTTAGTAAACATCGGGACAGCTGGGGACTACACCTTC.

V and J are TRBV2 and TRBJ1-4; 9 bases are a match to TRBD1. The germline V gene has CDR1 SNHLY and CDR2 FYNNEI. The CDR3 runs to 13 residues. V was clipped by 8 bases and J by 7 bases; unmatched bases: 5. The CDR3 loop reads CASRGGQGEKLFF. The CDR3 DNA reads TGTGCCAGCCGAGGGGGACAGGGTGAAAAACTGTTTTTT. The whole variable domain, filled in from reference TRBV2 and TRBJ1-4, reads EPEVTQTPSHQVTQMGQEVILRCVPISNHLYFYWYRQILGQKVEFLVSFYNNEISEKSEIFDDQFSVERPDGSNFTLKIRSTKLEDSAMYFCASRGGQGEKLFFGSGTQLSVL.

J is TRBJ2-3 and V is TRBV30; 8 positions match TRBD2. The CDR3 runs 15 residues. V lost 0 bases to trimming and J lost 4 bases; unmatched junction nucleotides: 6. Germline values: CDR1 GTSNPN, CDR2 SVGIG (reference sequence). CDR3 DNA sequence: TGTGCCTGGAGTGTTCCGGGGGGGCGGGCAGATACGCAGTATTTT. Its protein is CAWSVPGGRADTQYF.

This clone was seen only once. This chain connects TRBV13 to TRBJ2-1, with a tentative D call TRBD2 (7 bases). Germline lookup yields CDR1 PRHDT and CDR2 FYEKMQ (reference sequence). With 0 bases removed from V and 7 bases from J, the gap between germline ends came to 13 bases. This CDR3 spans 15 amino acids. CDR3 in DNA: TGTGCCAGCAGCTTAGGGCGGGGGCCTGGTAATGAGCAGTTCTTC. Its protein is CASSLGRGPGNEQFF.

This rearrangement joins TRBV19 to TRBJ2-7; a weak D match, TRBD1 (6 bases). V lost 9 bases and J 4 bases, leaving 19 bases between the germline ends. Germline-derived CDR1 and CDR2 are LNHDA and SQIVND (reference sequence). The CDR3 has 14 residues. CDR3 bases: TGTGCCAGCTCATTGACAGGACCGGTGTACGAGCAGTACTTC. Encoded protein: CASSLTGPVYEQYF.

This clone was seen once. This chain links TRBV7-2 with TRBJ2-3, with TRBD2 identical over 7 bases. Germline CDR1 SGHTA, CDR2 FQGNSA. The CDR3 totals 18 residues. V shed 1 base, J shed 3 bases, and the junction held 13 bases outside the gene matches. In DNA, the CDR3 is TGTGCCAGCAGCTTAGTAGCCGGCGGGGGATCTTTGACAGATACGCAGTATTTT. This encodes CASSLVAGGGSLTDTQYF.

This rearrangement joins TRBV13 to TRBJ1-2; possible D gene TRBD1, 5 bases. V was shortened by 7 bases and J by 4 bases, with 10 bases between the two germline ends. The germline CDR1 and CDR2 sequences are PRHDT and FYEKMQ (reference sequence). The CDR3 runs to 12 residues. The CDR3 nucleotides are TGTGCCAGCAAGCGGGACGCCTATGGCTACACCTTC. As protein: CASKRDAYGYTF.

Details on this clone: Sequence at one end of the junction differs from germline and may be a read error. The CDR3 region is CASSTSTGTGELLF. For the CDR3, the DNA is TGTGCCAGTAGTACCTCAACAGGGACCGGGGAGCTGCTTTTT. The V gene is TRBV19, the J gene TRBJ2-2, with a tentative D call TRBD1 (6 bases). The germline V gene has CDR1 LNHDA and CDR2 SQIVND (reference sequence). The CDR3 runs to 14 residues.

This clone was counted between two and nine times. The chain carries TRBV3-1 (or the pseudogene TRBV3-2) and TRBJ2-7; D unresolved. Trimming cost V 4 bases and J 0 bases, with 7 bases left between them. Germline V gives CDR1 LGHDT, CDR2 YNNKEL (reference sequence). The CDR3 is made up of 13 amino acids. The CDR3 bases are TGTGCCAGCAGCCCCCACGGCTCCTACGAGCAGTACTTC. It yields the protein CASSPHGSYEQYF.

This chain connects TRBV6-5 to TRBJ1-4; perhaps TRBD1 as D (5 bases). Germline CDR1 reads MNHEY; CDR2 reads SVGAGI. The CDR3 totals 14 residues. V was cut by 3 bases and J by 3 bases, with 8 bases left in between. The DNA for the CDR3 is TGTGCCAGCAGTTATACAGGCTCTAATGAAAAACTGTTTTTT. The encoded protein is CASSYTGSNEKLFF.

In this sample, this clone turned up a few times. The chain is built from TRBV19 and TRBJ1-5, with TRBD1 as a possible D gene (6 bases). This CDR3 spans 15 amino acids. V lost 6 bases to trimming and J lost 4 bases, with 16 bases between them. CDR1 and CDR2 (germline): LNHDA, SQIVND (reference sequence). The CDR3 sequence: CASSTDSFRNQPQHF. CDR3 bases: TGTGCCAGTAGCACGGACAGCTTCAGAAATCAGCCCCAGCATTTT. The variable domain in full, with the rest retrieved from reference TRBV19 and TRBJ1-5, is DGGITQSPKYLFRKEGQNVTLSCEQNLNHDAMYWYRQDPGQGLRLIYYSQIVNDFQKGDIAEGYSVSREKKESFPLTVTSAQKNPTAFYLCASSTDSFRNQPQHFGDGTRLSIL.

The count of this clone is one. The gene calls are TRBV11-2 and TRBJ2-7; D is uncertain. The length of the CDR3 is 13 residues. CDR1 and CDR2 (germline): SGHAT, FQNNGV. Trimming took off 5 bases at V and 0 bases at J, with 8 bases between the two ends. The CDR3 DNA reads TGTGCCAGCAGCCCTACGAACTCCTACGAGCAGTACTTC. This translates into CASSPTNSYEQYF.

With respect to this clone: This same CDR3 is encoded by further DNA sequences in the sample. CDR3 bases: TGCGCCAGCAGCCAAGGGAGGAACACCGGGGAGCTGTTTTTT. This codes for CASSQGRNTGELFF. The V and J genes are TRBV4-1 and TRBJ2-2; D remains unclear. Germline V gene lookup returns CDR1 MGHRA and CDR2 YSYEKL. V was cut by 1 base and J by 1 base, with 4 bases left in between. The CDR3 runs 14 residues.

The rearrangement joins TRBV6-2 or TRBV6-3 to TRBJ2-1, with TRBD1 matching 7 bases. The CDR3 covers 15 residues. Germline loops: CDR1 MNHEY, CDR2 SVGEGT. V lost 2 bases, J lost 6 bases, and 7 bases stayed unmatched. CDR3 in amino acids: CASSYPEQGSNEQFF. In DNA, the CDR3 is TGTGCCAGCAGTTACCCGGAACAGGGGAGCAATGAGCAGTTCTTC.

The gene calls are TRBV11-2 and TRBJ2-3; 8 positions agree with TRBD2. The CDR3 consists of 15 residues. From germline, CDR1 is SGHAT and CDR2 FQNNGV. With V trimmed by 1 base and J by 2 bases, 2 bases remained unmatched. CDR3 loop: CASSLAAGVTDTQYF. Here the CDR3 DNA reads TGTGCCAGCAGCTTAGCAGCGGGGGTCACAGATACGCAGTATTTT.

This clone was found once. This chain joins TRBV19 and TRBJ1-4; no firm D call. The V gene's germline CDR1 is LNHDA and CDR2 SQIVND (reference sequence). V shed 2 bases and J shed 6 bases, with 7 bases lying between them. The CDR3 runs 13 residues. The CDR3: CASSISRHEKLFF. The DNA for the CDR3 is TGTGCCAGTAGTATATCGCGGCATGAAAAACTGTTTTTT.

V is TRBV2 and J is TRBJ2-2; D not resolved. V lost 3 bases and J lost 5, with 10 bases in between. Germline-derived CDR1 and CDR2 are SNHLY and FYNNEI. The CDR3 has 14 amino acids. CDR3 DNA: TGTGCCAGCAGTGAGGCAGGAATGACCGGGGAGCTGTTTTTT. As protein: CASSEAGMTGELFF. Filled out from reference TRBV2 and TRBJ2-2, the complete variable domain reads EPEVTQTPSHQVTQMGQEVILRCVPISNHLYFYWYRQILGQKVEFLVSFYNNEISEKSEIFDDQFSVERPDGSNFTLKIRSTKLEDSAMYFCASSEAGMTGELFFGEGSRLTVL.

The V gene is TRBV6-5, the J gene TRBJ2-2; 7 bases align to TRBD1. In germline, CDR1 is MNHEY, CDR2 SVGAGI. The CDR3 extends over 12 amino acids. The J segment lost 5 bases and the V segment lost 10 bases, leaving 4 bases of the junction unmatched. CDR3 coding DNA: TGTGCCACGGAACAGGGGACCGGGGAGCTGTTTTTT. Residues: CATEQGTGELFF.

CDR3 amino acids: CASSTDRGSNQPQHF. The CDR3 DNA follows: TGTGCCAGCAGCACAGACAGGGGAAGCAATCAGCCCCAGCATTTT. The rearrangement links TRBV2 to TRBJ1-5, with 8 bases identical to TRBD1. Germline CDR1 and CDR2: SNHLY and FYNNEI. This CDR3 is built from 15 residues. Trimming removed 6 bases from V and 1 base from J; junction bases left unmatched: 5.

This clone was recorded once. The rearrangement joins TRBV30 to TRBJ2-7, with a tentative D call TRBD2 (6 bases). CDR3 length: 11 amino acids. The germline CDR1 and CDR2 sequences are GTSNPN and SVGIG (reference sequence). The V end lost 5 bases, the J end lost 4 bases, and 9 bases lay between the germline ends. CDR3 DNA: TGTGCCTGGGGGACTCGTTACGAGCAGTACTTC. It specifies CAWGTRYEQYF.

The rearrangement uses TRBV6-1 and TRBJ1-1; the match to TRBD1 covers 8 bases. V dropped 10 bases and J dropped 1; count of bases not matched to a gene: 11. The CDR3 spans 15 residues. Germline assignment: CDR1 MNHNS and CDR2 SASEGT. The CDR3 is CATTQGAQGNTEAFF. CDR3 in DNA: TGTGCCACCACCCAGGGGGCGCAGGGGAACACTGAAGCTTTCTTT.

V and J are TRBV6-5 and TRBJ1-6; D not resolved. Deletions cut 7 bases from V and 0 bases from J, with 10 bases between. The CDR3 runs to 15 residues. Germline loops: CDR1 MNHEY, CDR2 SVGAGI. The CDR3 reads CASNIQSSYNSPLHF. The CDR3 nucleotides are TGTGCCAGCAATATACAAAGCTCCTATAATTCACCCCTCCACTTT.